These 4 T cell receptor beta chains share one sample of origin, sequenced in a study of cytomegalovirus exposure and HLA in healthy donors. A multiplex PCR was run with 60 Vbeta primers and 13 Jbeta primers. The data were produced by immunoSEQ multiplex PCR, yet TCRdb's version contains in-frame clones alone and is incomplete. The data contain over 150,000 clones, over 70% of them singletons. The material sequenced was PBMCs. These receptors were taken from a male donor in good health and CMV-seronegative.

The chain is built from TRBV11-2 and TRBJ1-5; 8 positions agree with TRBD1. J was trimmed by 4 bases and V by 4 bases; bases with no gene match: 9. CDR3 length: 16 amino acids. CDR1 and CDR2 (germline): SGHAT, FQNNGV. This CDR3 reads CASSSGGRGENQPQHF. The CDR3 DNA sequence: TGTGCCAGCAGCTCAGGGGGCAGGGGAGAAAATCAGCCCCAGCATTTT. Filled out from reference TRBV11-2 and TRBJ1-5, the complete variable domain reads EAGVAQSPRYKIIEKRQSVAFWCNPISGHATLYWYQQILGQGPKLLIQFQNNGVVDDSQLPKDRFSAERLKGVDSTLKIQPAKLEDSAVYLCASSSGGRGENQPQHFGDGTRLSIL.

The V gene is TRBV5-1, the J gene TRBJ1-2; a possible D gene is TRBD1 (5 bases). Deletions cut 0 bases from V and 2 bases from J, with 11 bases between. The CDR3 length is 15 residues. In germline, CDR1 is SGHRS, CDR2 YFSETQ. The DNA for the CDR3 is TGCGCCAGCAGCTTGGCCTCAGGGCCCAACTATGGCTACACCTTC. It is translated as CASSLASGPNYGYTF.

The chain combines TRBV6-6 with TRBJ2-1; tentatively, D is TRBD2 (5 bases). The length of the CDR3 is 15 residues. Germline V gene data show CDR1 as MNHNY and CDR2 as SVGAGI (reference sequence). The germline V and J ends were trimmed by 4 bases and 10 bases, with 20 bases remaining between them. CDR3 sequence: CASSFGDDTMGEQFF. DNA for the CDR3: TGTGCCAGCAGTTTCGGGGATGATACAATGGGGGAGCAGTTCTTC.

The genes are TRBV27 and TRBJ1-4; D call uncertain. Germline CDR1 reads MNHEY; CDR2 reads SMNVEV (reference sequence). The CDR3 contains 14 residues. The V end lost 3 bases, the J end lost 8 bases, and 13 bases lay between the germline ends. In DNA, the CDR3 is TGTGCCAGCAGTTTTGAAAACAGAGGGGAAAAACTGTTTTTT. Translating it yields CASSFENRGEKLFF.